The 18 T cell receptor beta chains presented below share a single source sample, sequenced in a study of T-cell memory formation after mild COVID-19. TCRdb redid the calling of the 5' RACE reads with MiXCR, one entry per CDR3 protein. The sample records about 170,000 distinct CDR3 sequences, 10% to 15% being singletons. Sequenced input: PBMCs or a T cell subset sorted from them (not recorded which). These receptor sequences come from a man aged 18 to 30 who had mild COVID-19 (a few samples of this study predate the infection). Cell type and time point are not known.

There are a few counts of this clonotype. The chain links TRBV5-1 to TRBJ2-6, with D possibly called TRBD1 or TRBD2 (6 bases each). Germline CDR1 reads SGHRS; CDR2 reads YFSETQ. The CDR3 runs to 16 residues. Trimming shortened V by 4 bases and J by 3 bases, and 14 bases separated the two germline ends. The CDR3 protein is CASSRGGGYGANVLTF. CDR3 coding DNA: TGCGCCAGCAGCCGCGGAGGGGGATATGGGGCCAACGTCCTGACTTTC. The full variable domain, in which reference TRBV5-1 and TRBJ2-6 provide the parts outside the CDR3, is KAGVTQTPRYLIKTRGQQVTLSCSPISGHRSVSWYQQTPGQGLQFLFEYFSETQRNKGNFPGRFSGRQFSNSRSEMNVSTLELGDSALYLCASSRGGGYGANVLTFGAGSRLTVL.

In this sample, this clonotype turned up a few times. This sequence joins TRBV18 and TRBJ2-1, with 10 positions matching TRBD2. CDR1 and CDR2 from the germline V gene are KGHSH and LQKENI. CDR3 size: 14 residues. The V segment lost 4 bases and the J segment 7 bases; nucleotides outside the gene matches: 4. The CDR3 sequence is CASSRQGLANEQFF. For the CDR3, the DNA is TGTGCCAGCTCACGACAGGGACTAGCGAATGAGCAGTTCTTC.

This clonotype was seen ten or more times. V is TRBV7-2 and J is TRBJ2-5; TRBD2 aligns across 9 bases. V lost 5 bases to trimming and J lost 5 bases; unmatched junction nucleotides: 6. Germline CDR1 and CDR2: SGHTA and FQGNSA. The CDR3 spans 14 residues. The CDR3 is CASSRGGAGETQYF. CDR3 nucleotide sequence: TGTGCCAGCAGCCGCGGGGGGGCCGGGGAGACCCAGTACTTC.

This clonotype was recorded a few times. The genes are TRBV12-3 or TRBV12-4 and TRBJ2-6; D is unresolved. This CDR3 is built from 16 residues. Trimming removed 3 bases at V and 0 bases at J, with 9 bases between. CDR3: CASSLESTSGANVLTF. CDR3 nucleotide sequence: TGTGCCAGCAGTTTGGAAAGTACCTCTGGGGCCAACGTCCTGACTTTC.

This clonotype was recorded only once. Mismatch with germline at one junction end may stem from a read error. The J gene is TRBJ2-7, the V gene TRBV5-1; TRBD1 aligns across 7 bases. The germline CDR1 and CDR2 sequences are SGHRS and YFSETQ. The CDR3 totals 14 residues. DNA of the CDR3: TGCGCCAGCAGCATGACAGGGTCCCCCCACGAGCTGTACTTC. Translation gives CASSMTGSPHELYF.

This sequence joins TRBV6-2 or TRBV6-3 and TRBJ2-1, with D possibly being TRBD1 or TRBD2 (5 bases each). Germline CDR1 and CDR2: MNHEY and SVGEGT. The CDR3 sequence is 15 residues long. The V end lost 5 bases, the J end lost 2 bases, and 13 bases lay between the germline ends. The CDR3 nucleotides are TGTGCCAGCAGTACCCTCGGGGCGGCCTACAATGAGCAGTTCTTC. Amino acids: CASSTLGAAYNEQFF.

This clonotype was observed a handful of times. The CDR3 sequence: CASSRRQGISHEQYV. The CDR3 nucleotides read TGTGCCAGCAGTAGACGACAGGGAATCTCCCACGAGCAGTACGTC. The chain combines TRBV27 with TRBJ2-7; 7 bases agree with TRBD1. The V gene's germline CDR1 is MNHEY and CDR2 SMNVEV (reference sequence). The CDR3 extends over 15 amino acids.

V usage is TRBV7-3 and J usage is TRBJ2-3, with TRBD2 matching 10 bases. The CDR3 length is 16 residues. CDR1 SGHTA and CDR2 FQGTGA come from the germline V gene. J gave up 2 bases and V 3 bases, and 5 bases lay outside the gene matches. The CDR3 loop reads CASSFSGGIYTDTQYF. CDR3 coding DNA: TGTGCCAGCAGCTTTAGCGGGGGGATATACACAGATACGCAGTATTTT.

For this clonotype: The junction departs from the called germline gene at one end, perhaps through a read error. The chain couples TRBV11-1 to TRBJ2-3; D is ambiguous. Germline V gives CDR1 SGHAT, CDR2 FQDESV (reference sequence). This CDR3 has 15 amino acids. This CDR3 reads CASSHSQVVTDTKYF. Here the CDR3 DNA reads TGTGCCAGCAGCCACAGCCAAGTTGTCACAGATACGAAGTATTTT.

The chain couples TRBV10-3 to TRBJ2-7; 10 bases align to TRBD2. This CDR3 contains 17 residues. Trimming at V came to 3 bases and at J to 1 base, leaving 9 bases not matched to a gene. Per germline, CDR1 ENHRY and CDR2 SYGVKD. The chain's CDR3 is CAISDSAGGPRSYEQYF. CDR3 coding DNA: TGTGCCATCAGTGACTCAGCGGGGGGGCCCCGGTCCTACGAGCAGTACTTC.

The chain couples TRBV5-1 to TRBJ1-1, with no clear D. Trimming took 4 bases from V and 0 from J, leaving 16 bases between them. The CDR3 is 16 residues long. Germline V gene data show CDR1 as SGHRS and CDR2 as YFSETQ. The CDR3 here is CASSPLGSSMNTEAFF. The CDR3 nucleotides are TGCGCCAGCAGCCCGTTGGGGTCCTCAATGAACACTGAAGCTTTCTTT. Full variable domain (remainder filled in from reference TRBV5-1 and TRBJ1-1): KAGVTQTPRYLIKTRGQQVTLSCSPISGHRSVSWYQQTPGQGLQFLFEYFSETQRNKGNFPGRFSGRQFSNSRSEMNVSTLELGDSALYLCASSPLGSSMNTEAFFGQGTRLTVV.

The chain employs TRBV4-3 and TRBJ2-3; D call uncertain. The CDR3 is made up of 13 amino acids. The V gene lost 1 base and the J gene lost 2 bases, with 4 bases spanning the gap. Germline CDR1 LGHNA, CDR2 YSLEER. Here the CDR3 reads CASSQGFTDTQYF. The DNA for the CDR3 is TGCGCCAGCAGCCAAGGTTTCACAGATACGCAGTATTTT.

This clonotype was picked up many times. The chain links TRBV10-3 to TRBJ2-3; D is uncertain. CDR1 is ENHRY, CDR2 SYGVKD, per germline. V was shortened by 7 bases and J by 2 bases, with 10 bases between the two germline ends. The CDR3 spans 13 residues. The CDR3: CAIKSGNTDTQYF. Written as DNA, the CDR3 is TGTGCCATCAAGAGTGGAAACACAGATACGCAGTATTTT.

The chain links TRBV20-1 to TRBJ1-6; D might be TRBD1 (5 bases). Between the trimmed V and J ends, which lost 2 bases and 8 bases, there was a span of 25 bases. This CDR3 spans 18 amino acids. Germline lookup yields CDR1 DFQATT and CDR2 SNEGSKA (reference sequence). Here the CDR3 reads CSARLVGPSLRGDSPLHF. CDR3 sequence (DNA): TGCAGTGCTAGATTAGTTGGACCTTCCCTTAGGGGAGATTCACCCCTCCACTTT.

This clonotype was found many times. The chain recombines TRBV5-1 with TRBJ2-3, with TRBD1 as a possible D gene (5 bases). Trimming took off 0 bases at V and 4 bases at J, with 12 bases between the two ends. The CDR3 runs to 15 residues. CDR1 and CDR2 from the germline V gene are SGHRS and YFSETQ. The CDR3 is CASSLEGRAADTQYF. The CDR3 DNA follows: TGCGCCAGCAGCTTGGAGGGCAGGGCGGCAGATACGCAGTATTTT.

This clonotype appeared many times. The V and J genes are TRBV12-3 or TRBV12-4 and TRBJ1-1; no firm D call. The CDR3 runs 13 residues. Trimming shortened V by 8 bases and J by 0 bases, and 10 bases separated the two germline ends. The CDR3 bases are TGTGCCAGCCAAGGACGCCTGAACACTGAAGCTTTCTTT. This gives the protein CASQGRLNTEAFF.

This clonotype came up a few times. The rearrangement joins TRBV7-2 to TRBJ2-1, with 13 bases identical to TRBD2. The germline CDR1 and CDR2 sequences are SGHTA and FQGNSA. This CDR3 has 16 residues. The J segment lost 5 bases and the V segment lost 8 bases, leaving 9 bases of the junction unmatched. The CDR3 DNA reads as TGTGCCAGCTCACTAGCGGGGGGGCCGAGTAACAATGAGCAGTTCTTC. As protein: CASSLAGGPSNNEQFF.

This chain uses TRBV7-3 with TRBJ2-2; 7 bases fit TRBD2. The CDR3 is 13 residues long. With V trimmed by 5 bases and J by 4 bases, 1 base remained unmatched. In germline, CDR1 is SGHTA, CDR2 FQGTGA. The CDR3 nucleotides are TGTGCCAGCAGCCGGGGGGTCACCGGGGAGCTGTTTTTT. Translated: CASSRGVTGELFF. Using reference TRBV7-3 and TRBJ2-2 for the parts outside the CDR3, the full variable domain is GAGVSQTPSNKVTEKGKYVELRCDPISGHTALYWYRQSLGQGPEFLIYFQGTGAADDSGLPNDRFFAVRPEGSVSTLKIQRTERGDSAVYLCASSRGVTGELFFGEGSRLTVL.